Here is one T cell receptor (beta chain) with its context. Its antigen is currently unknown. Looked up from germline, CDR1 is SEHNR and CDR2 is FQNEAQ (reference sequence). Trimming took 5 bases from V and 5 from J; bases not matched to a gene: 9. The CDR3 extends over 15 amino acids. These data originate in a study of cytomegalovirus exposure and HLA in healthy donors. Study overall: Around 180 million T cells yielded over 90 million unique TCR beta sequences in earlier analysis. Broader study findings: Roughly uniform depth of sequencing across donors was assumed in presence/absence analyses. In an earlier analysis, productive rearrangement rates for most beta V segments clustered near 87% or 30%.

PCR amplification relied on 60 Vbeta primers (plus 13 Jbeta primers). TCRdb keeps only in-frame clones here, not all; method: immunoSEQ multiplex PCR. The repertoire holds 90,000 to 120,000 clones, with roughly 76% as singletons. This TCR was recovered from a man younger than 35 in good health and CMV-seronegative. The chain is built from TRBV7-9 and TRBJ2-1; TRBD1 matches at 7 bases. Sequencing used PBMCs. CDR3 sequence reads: CASSHRVTGHNEQFF. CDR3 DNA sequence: TGTGCCAGCAGCCATCGTGTGACAGGGCACAATGAGCAGTTCTTC.